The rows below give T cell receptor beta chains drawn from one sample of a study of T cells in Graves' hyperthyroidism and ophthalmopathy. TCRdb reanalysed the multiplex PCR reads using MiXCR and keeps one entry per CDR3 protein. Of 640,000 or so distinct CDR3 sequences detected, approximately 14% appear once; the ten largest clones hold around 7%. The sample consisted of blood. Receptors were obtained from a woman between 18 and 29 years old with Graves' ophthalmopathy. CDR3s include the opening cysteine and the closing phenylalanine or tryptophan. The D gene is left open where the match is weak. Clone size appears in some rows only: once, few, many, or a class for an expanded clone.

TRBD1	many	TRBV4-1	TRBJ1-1	CASSPPQGANTEAFF	TGCGCCAGCAGCCCACCACAGGGGGCCAACACTGAAGCTTTCTTT
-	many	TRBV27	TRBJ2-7	CASSLRTGNEQYF	TGTGCCAGCAGTTTGCGGACGGGCAACGAGCAGTACTTC
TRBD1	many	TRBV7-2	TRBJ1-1	CASSWTGGRNTEAFF	TGTGCCAGCAGCTGGACAGGGGGCCGGAACACTGAAGCTTTCTTT
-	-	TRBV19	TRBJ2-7	CASLRPRKYEQYF	TGTGCCAGCCTCCGACCAAGAAAATACGAGCAGTACTTC
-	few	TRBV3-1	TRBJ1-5	CASNRTGNQPQHF	TGTGCCAGCAACCGGACAGGCAATCAGCCCCAGCATTTT
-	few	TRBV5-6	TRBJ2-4	CASSLGAENIQYF	TGTGCCAGCAGCTTGGGAGCGGAAAACATTCAGTACTTC
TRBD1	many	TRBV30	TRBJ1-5	CAWTPGQQNQPQHF	TGTGCCTGGACCCCGGGACAGCAAAATCAGCCCCAGCATTTT
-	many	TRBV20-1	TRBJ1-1	CSARRYGGGLDEAFF	TGCAGTGCGCGGAGGTACGGGGGCGGGTTAGATGAAGCTTTCTTT
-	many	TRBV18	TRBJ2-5	CASSFPGTGETQYF	TGTGCCAGCTCATTCCCCGGGACGGGAGAGACCCAGTACTTC
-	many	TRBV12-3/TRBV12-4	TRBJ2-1	CASSLKDRQFF	TGTGCCAGCAGTTTAAAGGACCGGCAGTTCTTC
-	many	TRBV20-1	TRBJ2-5	CSAGVGRETQYF	TGCAGTGCCGGGGTGGGAAGAGAGACCCAGTACTTC
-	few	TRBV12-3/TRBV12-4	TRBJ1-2	CASSSLRTNYGYTF	TGTGCCAGCAGTTCCCTCAGGACAAACTATGGCTACACCTTC
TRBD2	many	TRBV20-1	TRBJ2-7	CSAPTSGRGSRLHEQYF	TGCAGTGCCCCGACTAGCGGGAGGGGAAGCAGGCTCCACGAGCAGTACTTC
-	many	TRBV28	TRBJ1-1	CASRLLDNRPEAFF	TGTGCCAGCAGGTTATTGGACAACCGCCCTGAAGCTTTCTTT
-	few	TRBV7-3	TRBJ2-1	CASSRVIGGEQFF	TGTGCCAGCAGCCGTGTGATAGGGGGTGAGCAGTTCTTC
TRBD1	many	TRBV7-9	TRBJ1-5	CASSLALTGGMSNQPQHF	TGTGCCAGCAGCTTAGCGCTGACAGGGGGAATGAGCAATCAGCCCCAGCATTTT
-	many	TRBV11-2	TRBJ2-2	CASRKGRKDGELFF	TGTGCCAGCAGGAAAGGACGAAAGGACGGGGAGCTGTTTTTT
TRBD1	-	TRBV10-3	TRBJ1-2	CAITGQGDYGYTF	TGTGCCATCACCGGACAGGGGGACTATGGCTACACCTTC
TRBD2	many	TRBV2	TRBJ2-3	CASSGTSGSRDTQYF	TGTGCCAGCAGTGGGACTAGCGGGAGCCGAGATACGCAGTATTTT
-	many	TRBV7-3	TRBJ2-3	CASSLGISGTDTQYF	TGTGCCAGCAGCTTAGGGATTAGCGGAACAGATACGCAGTATTTT
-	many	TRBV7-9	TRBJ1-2	CASSIRTDGYTF	TGTGCCAGCAGCATAAGGACGGATGGCTACACCTTC
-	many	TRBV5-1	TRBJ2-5	CASSLFSVQETQYF	TGCGCCAGCAGCTTGTTTTCTGTCCAAGAGACCCAGTACTTC
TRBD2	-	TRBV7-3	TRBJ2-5	CASNFTRTRETQYF	TGTGCCAGCAACTTTACCAGGACTAGAGAGACCCAGTACTTC
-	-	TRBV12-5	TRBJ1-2	CASGLVLQVGKGPAENYGYTF	TGTGCTAGTGGTTTGGTACTACAGGTTGGGAAGGGGCCAGCCGAAAACTATGGCTACACCTTC
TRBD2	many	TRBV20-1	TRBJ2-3	CSASGRASSTDTQYF	TGCAGTGCTAGCGGGAGGGCCTCTAGCACAGATACGCAGTATTTT
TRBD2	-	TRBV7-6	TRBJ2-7	CASSLEASGRQYEQYF	TGTGCCAGCAGCTTAGAGGCTAGCGGGAGACAATACGAGCAGTACTTC
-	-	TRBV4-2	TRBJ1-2	CASSQDRGGYTF	TGTGCCAGCAGCCAAGACAGGGGTGGCTACACCTTC
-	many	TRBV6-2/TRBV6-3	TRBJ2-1	CASSQRNPAYNEQFF	TGTGCCAGCAGTCAACGGAACCCGGCCTACAATGAGCAGTTCTTC
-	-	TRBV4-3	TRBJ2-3	CASSQGNIGGSTDTQYF	TGCGCCAGCAGCCAAGGCAACATCGGGGGTAGCACAGATACGCAGTATTTT
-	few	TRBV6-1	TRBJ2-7	CASNRPRVPYEQYF	TGTGCCAGCAATCGACCCAGGGTACCCTACGAGCAGTACTTC
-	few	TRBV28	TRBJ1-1	CASPGDTEAFF	TGTGCCAGCCCGGGGGACACTGAAGCTTTCTTT
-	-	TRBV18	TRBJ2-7	CASSPSGGTPYYEQYF	TGTGCCAGCTCACCATCGGGCGGGACCCCCTACTACGAGCAGTACTTC
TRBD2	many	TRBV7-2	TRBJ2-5	CASSFQQGGGETQYF	TGTGCCAGCAGCTTCCAGCAGGGCGGGGGAGAGACCCAGTACTTC
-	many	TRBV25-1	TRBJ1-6	CASSVQGVGTNSPLHF	TGTGCCAGCAGTGTTCAAGGCGTGGGGACCAATTCACCCCTCCACTTT
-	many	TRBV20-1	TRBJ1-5	CSALDRPSNQPQHF	TGCAGTGCCCTGGACCGGCCTAGCAATCAGCCCCAGCATTTT
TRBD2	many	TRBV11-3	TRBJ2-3	CASSLGTSVFGTDTQYF	TGTGCCAGCAGCTTGGGGACTAGCGTCTTTGGCACAGATACGCAGTATTTT
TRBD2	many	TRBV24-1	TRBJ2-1	CATSEPASGLNEQFF	TGTGCCACCAGTGAACCGGCTAGCGGCCTCAATGAGCAGTTCTTC
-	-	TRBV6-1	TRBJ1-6	CASSEKWTVNSPLHF	TGTGCCAGCAGTGAAAAGTGGACGGTGAATTCACCCCTCCACTTT
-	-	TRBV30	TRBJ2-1	CAWSDNHNEQFF	TGTGCCTGGAGTGACAACCACAATGAGCAGTTCTTC
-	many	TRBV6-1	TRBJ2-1	CASLRPGNDNEQFF	TGTGCCAGCTTAAGGCCAGGGAATGACAATGAGCAGTTCTTC
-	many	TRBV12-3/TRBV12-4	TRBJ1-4	CASSLAHPNEKLFF	TGTGCCAGCAGTTTAGCTCACCCGAATGAAAAACTGTTTTTT
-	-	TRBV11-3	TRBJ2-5	CASSLDGSSQGYF	TGTGCCAGCAGCTTAGATGGGAGCAGCCAAGGGTACTTC
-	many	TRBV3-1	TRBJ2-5	CASSQVVSRGSRQTQYF	TGTGCCAGCAGCCAAGTGGTGTCCCGGGGAAGCCGACAGACCCAGTACTTC
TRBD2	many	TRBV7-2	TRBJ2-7	CASSDGLASYEQYF	TGTGCCAGCAGCGACGGACTAGCATCCTACGAGCAGTACTTC
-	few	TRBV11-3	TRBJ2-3	CASSPGGGSVTDTQYF	TGTGCCAGCAGCCCAGGGGGCGGGAGTGTTACAGATACGCAGTATTTT
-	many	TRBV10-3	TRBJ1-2	CAISSGAVAYGYTF	TGTGCCATCAGTTCGGGCGCAGTCGCCTATGGCTACACCTTC
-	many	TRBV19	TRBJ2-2	CASSTRTGTGELFF	TGTGCCAGTAGTACAAGGACGGGCACCGGGGAGCTGTTTTTT
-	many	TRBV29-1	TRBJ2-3	CSVEFRGRWGPDSTDTQYF	TGCAGCGTTGAATTCCGCGGGCGGTGGGGCCCTGATAGCACAGATACGCAGTATTTT